This T cell receptor (beta chain) appears in the sequencing data of a study of blood T cells in healthy people across ages. Primed by a sample-barcoded 5' primer and a J-beta primer mix, a second PCR proceeded for roughly 6 to 12 cycles. One entry per CDR3 protein, called by TCRdb with MiXCR from the 5' RACE reads. Seen here are 1.5 million to 2 million distinct CDR3 sequences, just under 50% observed once, and the top ten hold about 2.1%. Per the germline V gene, CDR1 is SGHAT and CDR2 is FQDESV (reference sequence). The CDR3 spans 15 residues. With 5 bases removed from V and 4 bases from J, the gap between germline ends came to 15 bases.

The TCR comes from a middle-aged woman in good health. Source material: blood. J is TRBJ2-1 and V is TRBV11-1; D might be TRBD2 (6 bases). The CDR3 protein is CASSDSGRRYNEQFF. The DNA of the CDR3 is TGTGCCAGCAGCGATTCAGGGAGGAGGTACAATGAGCAGTTCTTC.